This TCR beta chain stems from a study of cytotoxic CD8 clonotypes in ibrutinib-treated CLL. Measured with immunoSEQ multiplex PCR; TCRdb has only the in-frame clones, and not every one. The data contain about 300,000 clones, more than 70% of them singletons. Germline-derived CDR1 and CDR2 are MRHNA and SNTAGT. This CDR3 is built from 15 residues. V was pared by 6 bases and J by 0 bases, with 14 bases between. The specimen comprised PBMCs, sampled at disease progression, from a patient treated with ibrutinib. V gene TRBV6-4 combines with J gene TRBJ1-2, with D unresolved. This sequence originates from a human donor with chronic lymphocytic leukemia. The DNA for the CDR3 is TGTGCCAGCAGCCCGACATTTGGCCCTAACTATGGCTACACCTTC. Protein product: CASSPTFGPNYGYTF.